A selection of T cell receptor beta chains follows, all from one sample in a study of cytotoxic CD8 clonotypes in ibrutinib-treated CLL. Repertoires were generated with immunoSEQ multiplex PCR, while TCRdb's copy carries only in-frame clones and drops some. In the table there are about 140,000 clones, over 75% of which are singletons. Sample: PBMCs, taken after 36 months of ibrutinib treatment. The receptors here all came from a human donor with chronic lymphocytic leukemia. Both conserved end residues are part of each CDR3. D genes are given only for firm matches. Not all rows give a size; the values are once, few, many and, for expanded clones, a class.

V gene	D gene	J gene	clone size	CDR3 DNA	CDR3 protein
TRBV4-2	NA	TRBJ2-7	NA	TGTGCCAGCAGCCAAGAATGGGGCTCATCATACGAGCAGTACTTC	CASSQEWGSSYEQYF
TRBV6-6	TRBD2	TRBJ2-2	NA	TGTGCCAGCAGGCTAGCGGGACTAACCGGGGAGCTGTTTTTT	CASRLAGLTGELFF
TRBV29-1	NA	TRBJ1-3	NA	TGCAGCGTCAGGACAAAGGGGGCTGGAAACACCATATATTTT	CSVRTKGAGNTIYF
TRBV2	TRBD1	TRBJ2-7	NA	TGTGCCAGCATGGGGGACAGGTCCTACGAGCAGTACTTC	CASMGDRSYEQYF
TRBV7-2	NA	TRBJ1-5	many	TGTGCCAGCAGCTTATGGAAGGATCAGCCCCAGCATTTT	CASSLWKDQPQHF
TRBV5-1	NA	TRBJ1-3	NA	TGCGCCAGCAGCTTGGGAGAGGGATACACCATATATTTT	CASSLGEGYTIYF
TRBV19	NA	TRBJ2-7	once	TGTGCCAGTAGTATAGACAGCTATACCTCCTACGAGCAGTACTTC	CASSIDSYTSYEQYF
TRBV5-1	TRBD1	TRBJ1-4	NA	TGCGCCAGCAGCCGGGGACAGCCAGCAACTAATGAAAAACTGTTTTTT	CASSRGQPATNEKLFF
TRBV2	NA	TRBJ2-6	NA	TGTGCCAGCCTGAATCCTATCTCTGGGGCCAACGTCCTGACTTTC	CASLNPISGANVLTF
TRBV19	TRBD2	TRBJ2-1	NA	TGTGCCAGTAGTCCCTCCTTGGGGGGGGTCTATGAGCAGTTCTTC	CASSPSLGGVYEQFF
TRBV11-2	NA	TRBJ2-7	NA	TGTGCCAGCAGCTTAGCCACTCCCTCAGACTACGAGCAGTACTTC	CASSLATPSDYEQYF
TRBV5-1	NA	TRBJ1-3	NA	TGCGCCAGCAGCTGGGGAGAAAATGGAAACACCATATATTTT	CASSWGENGNTIYF
TRBV5-8	NA	TRBJ2-3	NA	TGTGCCAGCAACCTCCGAGGGGCCCTGCGGGCAGATACGCAGTATTTT	CASNLRGALRADTQYF
TRBV5-6	NA	TRBJ1-3	NA	TGTGCCAGCAGCTGGGGGCGGGGAAACACCATATATTTT	CASSWGRGNTIYF
TRBV18	NA	TRBJ1-6	NA	TGTGCCAGCTCACCCGGGACGTCGGCCTCACCCCTCCACTTT	CASSPGTSASPLHF
TRBV4-2	NA	TRBJ2-7	NA	TGTGCCAGCAGCCAAGAGACACCCCCCAGGGCCTACGAGCAGTACTTC	CASSQETPPRAYEQYF
TRBV5-4	TRBD2	TRBJ2-7	once	TGTGCCAGCAGCTTCCGCGGGAGGACCTACGAGCAGTACTTC	CASSFRGRTYEQYF
TRBV6-5	NA	TRBJ1-1	NA	TGTGCCAGCAGTTCCGCGGGGGGCGGGAGGACTGAAGCTTTCTTT	CASSSAGGGRTEAFF
TRBV27	NA	TRBJ1-4	NA	TGTGCCAGCTCGAGCAGAGAAGGTGAAAAACTGTTTTTT	CASSSREGEKLFF
TRBV6-5	NA	TRBJ2-5	NA	TGTGCCAGCAGTTACACCCACCAAGAGACCCAGTACTTC	CASSYTHQETQYF
TRBV6-1	NA	TRBJ1-3	NA	TGTGCCAGCAGTGGTGGTCCCCCCGTCACCGTCTCTGGAAACACCATATATTTT	CASSGGPPVTVSGNTIYF
TRBV23-1	TRBD1	TRBJ2-6	NA	TGCGCCAGCACCACAAGGGACAGGGGGTTTTCTGGGGCCAACGTCCTGACTTTC	CASTTRDRGFSGANVLTF
TRBV4-2	NA	TRBJ1-2	NA	TGTGCCAGCAGCTCCACGGGGGCGGCAAACTATGGCTACACCTTC	CASSSTGAANYGYTF
TRBV19	TRBD2	TRBJ2-3	NA	TGTGCCACCTCGGGACTAGCGGGAGTTTCAGATACGCAGTATTTT	CATSGLAGVSDTQYF
TRBV11-2	NA	TRBJ2-1	NA	TGTGCCAGCACCCGGACGGTAGACCCCCCTTCCTCCTACAATGAGCAGTTCTTC	CASTRTVDPPSSYNEQFF
TRBV5-1	NA	TRBJ2-3	NA	TGCGCCAGCAGCCCTGGGACTTTCGGGGACACAGATACGCAGTATTTT	CASSPGTFGDTDTQYF
TRBV13	TRBD2	TRBJ2-2	few	TGTGCCAGCAGCTTGGGACTAGCGGGGACGAACACCGGGGAGCTGTTTTTT	CASSLGLAGTNTGELFF
TRBV6-5	NA	TRBJ1-2	NA	TGTGCCAGCAATAGGGGAGGTGAAAGTGGCTACACCTTC	CASNRGGESGYTF
TRBV11-2	NA	TRBJ2-3	NA	TGTGCCAGCAGCTTAGGGTGGCAGGGGCAAGATACGCAGTATTTT	CASSLGWQGQDTQYF
TRBV11-3	TRBD2	TRBJ2-1	NA	TGTGCCAGCAGCTTAGCTGGGGGGGTATACAATGAGCAGTTCTTC	CASSLAGGVYNEQFF
TRBV5-1	NA	TRBJ1-3	NA	TGCGCCAGCAGCCCCAGGGGCCCTGGAAACACCATATATTTT	CASSPRGPGNTIYF
TRBV27	NA	TRBJ1-2	NA	TGTGCCAGCAGTTGCGCCCAAAACGGAACCAACTATGGCTACACCTTC	CASSCAQNGTNYGYTF
TRBV30	NA	TRBJ2-7	NA	TGTGCCTGGAGTGGGTCAAGGATTGCGCTCTTCGAGCAGTACTTC	CAWSGSRIALFEQYF
TRBV28	NA	TRBJ1-6	NA	TGTGCCGCTACTCCCCACTCCTATAATTCACCCCTCCACTTT	CAATPHSYNSPLHF
TRBV27	NA	TRBJ2-7	few	TGTGCCAGCAGTTTATCCCACAGCCCCGTCTACGAGCAGTACTTC	CASSLSHSPVYEQYF
TRBV6-5	TRBD1	TRBJ1-6	NA	TGTGCCAGCAGTTACCAACCGGGACAGAATTCACCCCTCCACTTT	CASSYQPGQNSPLHF
TRBV19	TRBD2	TRBJ2-1	few	TGTGCCAGTAGTATGAAGCGGGGCACACTAAACAATGAGCAGTTCTTC	CASSMKRGTLNNEQFF
TRBV6-1	NA	TRBJ1-2	NA	TGTGCCAGCAGTAGGTCAGGGGAAGTTTGGGGCTACACCTTC	CASSRSGEVWGYTF
TRBV5-1	NA	TRBJ1-2	NA	TGCGCCAGCAGCTTGGAACGGGGTTTATATGGCTACACCTTC	CASSLERGLYGYTF
TRBV11-2	NA	TRBJ2-5	NA	TGTGCCAGCAGCTTAGAGGAGACCCAGTACTTC	CASSLEETQYF
TRBV11-3	NA	TRBJ2-1	NA	TGTGCCAGCAGCTCGACTATGTTGGGCAGCCCCCGGAGGTACAATGAGCAGTTCTTC	CASSSTMLGSPRRYNEQFF
TRBV6-5	NA	TRBJ1-1	NA	TGTGCCAGCAGTTACTCGATTCTTCGGTCTGAAGCTTTCTTT	CASSYSILRSEAFF